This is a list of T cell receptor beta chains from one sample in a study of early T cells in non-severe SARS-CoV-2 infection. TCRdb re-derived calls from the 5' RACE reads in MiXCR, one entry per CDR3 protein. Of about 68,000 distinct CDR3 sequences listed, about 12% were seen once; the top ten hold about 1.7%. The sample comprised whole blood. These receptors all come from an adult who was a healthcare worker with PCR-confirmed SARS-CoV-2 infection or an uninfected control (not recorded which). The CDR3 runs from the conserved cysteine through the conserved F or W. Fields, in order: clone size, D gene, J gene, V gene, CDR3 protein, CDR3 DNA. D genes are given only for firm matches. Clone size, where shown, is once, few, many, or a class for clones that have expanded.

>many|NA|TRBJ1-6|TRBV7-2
CASSLYAEVALHF
TGTGCCAGCAGTCTTTATGCAGAGGTGGCCCTCCACTTT
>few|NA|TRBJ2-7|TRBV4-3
CASSSQVEGEQYF
TGCGCCAGCAGCTCACAGGTGGAGGGGGAGCAGTACTTC
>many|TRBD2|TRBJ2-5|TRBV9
CASSEGGLAGGRETQYF
TGTGCCAGCAGCGAGGGAGGCCTAGCGGGGGGCCGGGAGACCCAGTACTTC
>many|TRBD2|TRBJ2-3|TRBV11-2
CASISLRDLAGEYTDTQYF
TGTGCCAGCATAAGCCTGCGAGATTTGGCGGGGGAATACACAGATACGCAGTATTTT
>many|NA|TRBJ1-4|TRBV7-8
CASSPFSKGMEKLFF
TGTGCCAGCAGCCCCTTTTCCAAGGGAATGGAAAAACTGTTTTTT
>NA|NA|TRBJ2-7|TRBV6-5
CASSYLGPTYEQYF
TGTGCCAGCAGTTACCTGGGTCCTACCTACGAGCAGTACTTC
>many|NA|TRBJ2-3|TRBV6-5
CASRDYLGADTQYF
TGTGCCAGCAGGGACTACCTAGGGGCAGATACGCAGTATTTT
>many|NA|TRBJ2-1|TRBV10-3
CAISESGEKQFF
TGTGCCATCAGTGAGTCGGGGGAAAAGCAGTTCTTC
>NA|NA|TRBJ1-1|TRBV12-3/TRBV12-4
CASSFGRKNTEAFF
TGTGCCAGCAGTTTCGGAAGAAAGAACACTGAAGCTTTCTTT
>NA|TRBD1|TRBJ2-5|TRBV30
CAWSPGQQQETQYF
TGTGCCTGGAGTCCGGGACAGCAACAAGAGACCCAGTACTTC
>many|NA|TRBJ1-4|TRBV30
CAWSAGHGEKLFF
TGTGCCTGGAGTGCCGGACATGGTGAAAAACTGTTTTTT
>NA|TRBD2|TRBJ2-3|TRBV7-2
CASSLGQGLAGALADTQYF
TGTGCCAGCAGCTTAGGACAGGGACTAGCGGGGGCCCTAGCGGATACGCAGTATTTT
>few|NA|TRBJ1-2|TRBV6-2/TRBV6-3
CASSSTGRHYGYTF
TGTGCCAGCAGTTCCACGGGAAGGCACTATGGCTACACCTTC
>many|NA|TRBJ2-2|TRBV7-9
CASSPSPSTENTGELFF
TGTGCCAGCAGCCCCTCCCCGTCGACAGAGAACACCGGGGAGCTGTTTTTT
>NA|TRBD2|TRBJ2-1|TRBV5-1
CASSTGGDEQFF
TGCGCCAGCTCCACCGGGGGGGATGAGCAGTTCTTC
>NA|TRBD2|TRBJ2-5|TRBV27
CASRTAGRETQYF
TGTGCCAGCAGGACAGCGGGGAGGGAGACCCAGTACTTC
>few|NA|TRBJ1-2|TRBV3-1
CASSQETGPYGYTF
TGTGCCAGCAGCCAAGAGACAGGTCCGTATGGCTACACCTTC
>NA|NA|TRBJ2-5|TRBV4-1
CASSHADREQETQYF
TGCGCCAGCAGCCACGCGGACCGGGAGCAAGAGACCCAGTACTTC
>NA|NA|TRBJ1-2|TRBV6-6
CASSPIAYGYTF
TGTGCCAGCAGCCCAATCGCCTATGGCTACACCTTC
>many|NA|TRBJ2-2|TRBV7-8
CASSLRGRALNTGELFF
TGTGCCAGCAGCTTAAGAGGCAGGGCTCTGAACACCGGGGAGCTGTTTTTT
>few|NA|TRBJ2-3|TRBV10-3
CAIGRDPDTQYF
TGTGCCATAGGACGGGATCCAGATACGCAGTATTTT
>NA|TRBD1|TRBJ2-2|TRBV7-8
CASSLASLQGANTGELFF
TGTGCCAGCAGCTTAGCGAGCTTACAGGGGGCGAACACCGGGGAGCTGTTTTTT
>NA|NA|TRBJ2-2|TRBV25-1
CATERAGELFF
TGTGCCACCGAGAGGGCCGGGGAGCTGTTTTTT
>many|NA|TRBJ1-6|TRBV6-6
CASSYPVPYNSPLHF
TGTGCCAGCAGTTATCCAGTCCCCTATAATTCACCCCTCCACTTT
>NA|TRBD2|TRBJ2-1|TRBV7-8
CASSMRLAGLTNEQFF
TGTGCCAGCAGCATGCGACTAGCCGGGCTTACTAATGAGCAGTTCTTC
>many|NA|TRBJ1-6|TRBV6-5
CASRSRGIRSSYNSPLHF
TGTGCCAGCAGGTCCCGGGGGATAAGGAGCTCCTATAATTCACCCCTCCACTTT
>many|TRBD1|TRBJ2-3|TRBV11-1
CASSLEMGQGADTQYF
TGTGCCAGCAGCTTAGAGATGGGACAGGGTGCAGATACGCAGTATTTT
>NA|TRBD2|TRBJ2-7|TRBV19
CASSSNGLAQAFYEQYF
TGTGCCAGTAGTTCCAACGGACTAGCCCAAGCCTTCTACGAGCAGTACTTC
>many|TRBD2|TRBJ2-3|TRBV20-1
CSARVGGGPTDTQYF
TGCAGTGCTAGAGTTGGCGGGGGGCCCACAGATACGCAGTATTTT
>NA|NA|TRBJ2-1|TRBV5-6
CATARRGEQFF
TGTGCCACCGCACGGCGGGGAGAGCAGTTCTTC
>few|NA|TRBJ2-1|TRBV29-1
CSVGREEQFF
TGCAGCGTCGGGAGAGAAGAGCAGTTCTTC
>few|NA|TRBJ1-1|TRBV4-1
CASSQDWPVGNTEAFF
TGCGCCAGCAGCCAAGATTGGCCAGTTGGGAACACTGAAGCTTTCTTT
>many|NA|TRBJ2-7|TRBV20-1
CSGEVVAGASYEQYF
TGCAGTGGAGAGGTAGTGGCAGGCGCTTCCTACGAGCAGTACTTC
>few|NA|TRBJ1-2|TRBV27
CATSRAGRANYGYTF
TGTGCCACCTCCAGGGCGGGAAGGGCTAACTATGGCTACACCTTC
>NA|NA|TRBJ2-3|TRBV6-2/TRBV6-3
CASSFYGSDTQYF
TGTGCCAGCAGTTTCTACGGTTCAGATACGCAGTATTTT
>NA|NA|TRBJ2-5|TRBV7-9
CASSSLGGVGETQYF
TGTGCCAGCAGCTCCCTAGGCGGGGTGGGAGAGACCCAGTACTTC
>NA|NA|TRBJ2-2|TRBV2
CASSRNLGELFF
TGTGCCAGCAGTAGAAATCTCGGGGAGCTGTTTTTT